The 25 T cell receptor beta chains given below trace back to one sample, sequenced in a study of blood T cell repertoires in COVID-19. TCRdb keeps only in-frame clones here, not all; method: immunoSEQ multiplex PCR. The sample shows 230,000 or so clones, nearly 90% of them seen only once. Specimen: peripheral blood. These receptors were collected from a woman aged 40 to 50 who had recovered from COVID-19.

This clone was recorded only once. V is TRBV27 and J is TRBJ2-1; the D gene is possibly TRBD2 (6 bases). CDR1 is MNHEY, CDR2 SMNVEV, per germline (reference sequence). Trimming removed 8 bases from V and 7 bases from J, with 15 bases in between. This CDR3 has 13 residues. The chain's CDR3 is CASGSGRGNEQFF. CDR3 coding DNA: TGTGCCAGCGGGTCGGGCCGGGGGAATGAGCAGTTCTTC.

CDR3 sequence reads: CASSQDRVGGELFF. CDR3 DNA sequence: TGTGCCAGCTCACAGGACAGGGTTGGCGGGGAGCTGTTTTTT. The chain joins TRBV18 to TRBJ2-2; 8 bases map to TRBD1. Germline CDR1 is KGHSH and CDR2 is LQKENI. The CDR3 runs to 14 residues. Trimming cost V 4 bases and J 7 bases; bases outside gene matches: 5.

The V and J genes are TRBV3-1 (or the pseudogene TRBV3-2) and TRBJ2-5, with D possibly being TRBD2 (6 bases). The V end was cut by 0 bases, the J end by 0 bases, with 8 bases between. Germline lookup yields CDR1 LGHDT and CDR2 YNNKEL (reference sequence). This CDR3 comprises 15 residues. CDR3 sequence reads: CASSQDGGNQETQYF. DNA for the CDR3: TGTGCCAGCAGCCAAGACGGGGGTAACCAAGAGACCCAGTACTTC.

This clone was picked up one time. This chain links TRBV18 with TRBJ1-2, with TRBD1 identical over 9 bases. This CDR3 has 16 residues. CDR1 and CDR2 from the germline V gene are KGHSH and LQKENI. V was clipped by 3 bases and J by 1 base; unmatched bases: 6. CDR3 loop: CASSPGQGWGNYGYTF. The CDR3 DNA sequence: TGTGCCAGCTCACCGGGACAGGGTTGGGGTAACTATGGCTACACCTTC.

The chain is built from TRBV12-3 or TRBV12-4 and TRBJ2-4; D might be TRBD1 (6 bases). This CDR3 is 13 amino acids long. V lost 5 bases, J lost 4 bases, and 9 bases lay in between. The CDR3 sequence: CASSLTGKNIQYF. The CDR3 region has the DNA TGTGCCAGCAGTCTAACAGGGAAAAACATTCAGTACTTC.

The chain links TRBV9 to TRBJ2-7, with 12 positions matching TRBD2. CDR3 size: 15 residues. Trimming cost V 4 bases and J 3 bases; bases outside gene matches: 5. From germline, CDR1 is SGDLS and CDR2 YYNGEE. The CDR3 is CASSSSGLAGYEQYF. The CDR3 nucleotides read TGTGCCAGCAGCTCCTCGGGACTAGCGGGCTACGAGCAGTACTTC.

The chain joins TRBV5-5 to TRBJ1-1; 10 bases map to TRBD1. From germline, CDR1 is SGHKS and CDR2 YYEKEE (reference sequence). The junction had 9 bases not matched to a gene; V was cut back by 4 bases and J by 0 bases. The CDR3 is 17 amino acids. The CDR3 loop reads CASSTNPGTGVNTEAFF. The CDR3 bases are TGTGCCAGCAGCACTAATCCCGGGACAGGGGTGAACACTGAAGCTTTCTTT.

This chain joins TRBV7-4 and TRBJ2-4; D unresolved. The germline gives CDR1 SGHVT, CDR2 SQSDAQ. Trimming pared 2 bases from V and 1 base from J, leaving 12 bases between. The length of the CDR3 is 16 residues. CDR3: CASSLLQVLAKNIQYF. Here the CDR3 DNA reads TGTGCCAGCAGCTTACTGCAGGTCCTGGCCAAAAACATTCAGTACTTC. The whole variable domain, remainder taken from reference TRBV7-4 and TRBJ2-4, is GAGVSQSPRYKVAKRGRDVALRCDSISGHVTLYWYRQTLGQGSEVLTYSQSDAQRDKSGRPSGRFSAERPERSVSTLKIQRTEQGDSAVYLCASSLLQVLAKNIQYFGAGTRLSVL.

This clone appeared a single time. This chain connects TRBV5-6 to TRBJ2-3; 7 bases line up with TRBD1. The J segment lost 1 base and the V segment lost 2 bases, leaving 10 bases of the junction unmatched. Per germline, CDR1 SGHDT and CDR2 YYEEEE. This CDR3 comprises 17 residues. CDR3 nucleotide sequence: TGTGCCAGCAGCTTAATACAGGGGAATCTTGGCACAGATACGCAGTATTTT. Encoded protein: CASSLIQGNLGTDTQYF.

The chain uses TRBV9 and TRBJ2-6; the D is unclear. Trimming left V 0 bases short and J 2 bases short, with 6 bases between. This CDR3 is 15 amino acids long. CDR1 and CDR2 from the germline V gene are SGDLS and YYNGEE. The CDR3 nucleotides are TGTGCCAGCAGCGTAGGTAGCACTGGGGCCAACGTCCTGACTTTC. Protein product: CASSVGSTGANVLTF. The full variable domain, rest sourced from reference TRBV9 and TRBJ2-6, is DSGVTQTPKHLITATGQRVTLRCSPRSGDLSVYWYQQSLDQGLQFLIQYYNGEERAKGNILERFSAQQFPDLHSELNLSSLELGDSALYFCASSVGSTGANVLTFGAGSRLTVL.

The chain joins TRBV30 to TRBJ1-2, with D hard to call. This CDR3 region has 11 residues. Germline CDR1 GTSNPN, CDR2 SVGIG (reference sequence). V lost 0 bases and J lost 14, with 13 bases in between. The CDR3 sequence: CAWSVLGSGTF. CDR3 coding DNA: TGTGCCTGGAGTGTACTCGGCTCGGGGACCTTC.

The chain couples TRBV5-4 to TRBJ1-3, with 7 bases identical to TRBD1. The CDR3 loop spans 16 amino acids. J was trimmed by 5 bases and V by 4 bases; bases with no gene match: 12. The V gene's germline CDR1 is SGHNT and CDR2 YYREEE (reference sequence). CDR3 region: CASSPDRASRRNTIYF. As DNA, the CDR3 is TGTGCCAGCAGCCCTGACAGGGCCTCTCGTAGAAACACCATATATTTT.

The rearrangement uses TRBV18 and TRBJ2-7, with TRBD1 matching over 7 bases. The length of the CDR3 is 15 residues. After removal of 0 bases from V and 4 bases from J, the junction contained 6 bases not matched to a gene. The germline V gene has CDR1 KGHSH and CDR2 LQKENI. This chain's CDR3 is CASSPPGGEIYEQYF. The CDR3 DNA sequence: TGTGCCAGCTCACCACCAGGGGGCGAGATATACGAGCAGTACTTC.

The chain carries TRBV5-6 and TRBJ2-1, with D unresolved. From germline, CDR1 is SGHDT and CDR2 YYEEEE. V lost 1 base and J 14 bases, leaving 13 bases between the germline ends. The CDR3 has 12 amino acids. CDR3 in DNA: TGTGCCAGCAGCTTGAGTACCGCCGAGGAGTTCTTC. Amino acid sequence: CASSLSTAEEFF.

In this sample, this clone turned up a few times. The chain recombines TRBV15 with TRBJ1-5; D ambiguous. The ends were cut back, 0 bases at V and 8 bases at J, with 14 bases in the middle. CDR3 length: 15 residues. Per the germline V gene, CDR1 is LNHNV and CDR2 is YYDKDF (reference sequence). CDR3 amino acids: CATSRDRLDREPQHF. The CDR3, as DNA: TGTGCCACCAGCAGAGATCGGCTGGATCGGGAGCCCCAGCATTTT.

This clone was recorded only once. The chain links TRBV18 to TRBJ2-3; unclear D gene. Germline V CDR1 and CDR2: KGHSH, LQKENI. The CDR3 length is 16 residues. Trimming cost V 0 bases and J 0 bases, with 10 bases left between them. This CDR3 reads CASSPPHSPSTDTQYF. The CDR3 DNA sequence: TGTGCCAGCTCACCACCGCACTCTCCAAGCACAGATACGCAGTATTTT.

This clone was found once. The chain has TRBV10-1 and TRBJ2-2; no clear D gene. The V end lost 6 bases, the J end lost 6 bases, and 14 bases lay between the germline ends. The CDR3 runs 14 residues. The V gene's germline CDR1 is WNHNN and CDR2 SYGVQD (reference sequence). The CDR3 reads CASSLNYGSGELFF. For the CDR3, the DNA is TGCGCCAGCAGCCTTAACTACGGGTCCGGGGAGCTGTTTTTT.

The chain couples TRBV18 to TRBJ2-7; tentative D call: TRBD1 (6 bases). Trimming took off 6 bases at V and 6 bases at J, with 12 bases between the two ends. Germline loops: CDR1 KGHSH, CDR2 LQKENI. The CDR3 runs to 12 residues. The CDR3 reads CASSLQGSEQYF. The CDR3 DNA reads TGTGCCAGCTCCCTCCAGGGGTCCGAGCAGTACTTC.

The rearrangement uses TRBV30 and TRBJ2-7; D possibly corresponds to TRBD2 (5 bases). The CDR3 has 11 amino acids. Trimming pared 0 bases from V and 6 bases from J, leaving 6 bases between. Germline V gene lookup returns CDR1 GTSNPN and CDR2 SVGIG (reference sequence). CDR3 in amino acids: CAWSVLVEQYF. The CDR3 nucleotides read TGTGCCTGGAGTGTACTAGTCGAGCAGTACTTC.

CDR3 nucleotide sequence: TGTGCCAGCAGTCAGGGGTTCTACGAGCAGTACTTC. Its protein is CASSQGFYEQYF. V usage is TRBV7-2 and J usage is TRBJ2-7; a possible D gene is TRBD1 (6 bases). Germline loops: CDR1 SGHTA, CDR2 FQGNSA. Trimming pared 6 bases from V and 3 bases from J, leaving 9 bases between. CDR3 length: 12 residues.

This chain connects TRBV7-8 to TRBJ2-7; D gene uncertain. V was shortened by 5 bases and J by 2 bases, with 16 bases between the two germline ends. CDR3 length: 15 residues. The germline V gene has CDR1 SGHVS and CDR2 FQNEAQ. CDR3 nucleotides: TGTGCCAGCAGCCGAGACACTGCGGCTCCCTACGAGCAGTACGTC. Protein: CASSRDTAAPYEQYV.

The gene calls are TRBV2 and TRBJ2-2; 8 positions match TRBD2. From germline, CDR1 is SNHLY and CDR2 FYNNEI. The length of the CDR3 is 14 residues. Germline trimming cut 8 bases from V and 6 bases from J; bases unmatched to any gene: 8. The CDR3 DNA reads as TGTGCCAGCGAAATGCGGGAGGTTCCCGGGGAGCTGTTTTTT. Its protein product is CASEMREVPGELFF.

The chain recombines TRBV2 with TRBJ2-3; TRBD2 aligns across 9 bases. Per the germline V gene, CDR1 is SNHLY and CDR2 is FYNNEI. With 2 bases clipped from V and 2 bases from J, the junction kept 5 bases outside the gene matches. This CDR3 spans 16 amino acids. Here the CDR3 DNA reads TGTGCCAGCAGTGAACTTGCGGGGGGGACCACAGATACGCAGTATTTT. This codes for CASSELAGGTTDTQYF.

This clone was counted between two and nine times. This chain connects TRBV27 to TRBJ2-5; D possibly corresponds to TRBD2 (5 bases). Germline loops: CDR1 MNHEY, CDR2 SMNVEV (reference sequence). V gave up 6 bases and J gave up 4 bases, with 18 bases separating them. The CDR3 is 15 amino acids. DNA for the CDR3: TGTGCCAGCAGCCAAGGCCAGGCGGGTACAGAGACCCAGTACTTC. Translation: CASSQGQAGTETQYF.

This sequence joins TRBV3-1 (or the pseudogene TRBV3-2) and TRBJ2-1; 7 positions agree with TRBD2. The CDR3 is made up of 15 amino acids. The V gene end was trimmed by 5 bases and the J gene end by 5 bases; junction bases not matched to a gene: 9. CDR1 is LGHDT and CDR2 is YNNKEL in the germline V gene (reference sequence). The DNA for the CDR3 is TGTGCCAGCAGCTATCTTGGCGGGAGTGACAATGAGCAGTTCTTC. Its protein is CASSYLGGSDNEQFF.